This T cell receptor beta chain was captured by sequencing in a study of blood T cell repertoires in COVID-19. Turning to the study itself: Samples taken during acute and convalescent COVID-19 were collected in the United States, Italy and Spain. T cells, B-cell-depleted T cells, or PBMCs provided the cDNA or gDNA that served as material.

In the original workflow: Reference gene primer amplification gave nucleated cell count estimates. This table comes from immunoSEQ multiplex PCR, and its TCRdb copy is limited to in-frame clones, with some not included. The V and J calls and clone size were taken over from that table, and D and trimming were inferred from the DNA. In the table there are 90,000 to 120,000 clones, 85% to 95% of which are singletons. The sequencing sample was made of peripheral blood. The receptor was isolated from a woman in her twenties or thirties with acute or convalescent COVID-19.

CDR3 residues: CAISESLYSSGKGMFF. Written as DNA, the CDR3 is TGTGCCATCAGTGAGTCGTTGTATAGTAGCGGGAAAGGAATGTTCTTC. The rearrangement joins TRBV10-3 to TRBJ2-1; 8 bases fit TRBD2. The CDR3 is 16 residues long. After removal of 0 bases from V and 15 bases from J, the junction contained 16 bases not matched to a gene. Germline CDR1 is ENHRY and CDR2 is SYGVKD.